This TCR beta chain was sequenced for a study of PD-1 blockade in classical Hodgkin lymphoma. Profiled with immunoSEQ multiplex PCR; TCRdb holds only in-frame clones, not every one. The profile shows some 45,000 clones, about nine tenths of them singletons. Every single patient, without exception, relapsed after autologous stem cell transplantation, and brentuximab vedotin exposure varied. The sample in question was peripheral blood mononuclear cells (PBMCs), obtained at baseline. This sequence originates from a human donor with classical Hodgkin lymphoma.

The CDR3 spells CASSPRRTGRTGELFF. CDR3 sequence (DNA): TGTGCCAGCTCACCAAGAAGGACAGGGCGGACCGGGGAGCTGTTTTTT. This rearrangement joins TRBV18 to TRBJ2-2; 8 bases fit TRBD1. Germline CDR1 KGHSH, CDR2 LQKENI. The CDR3 length is 16 residues. Unmatched junction bases numbered 7, after V lost 2 bases and J lost 5 bases.